This record concerns one TCR beta chain sequence. The antigen remains undetermined. TCRdb's copy holds only in-frame clones and misses some; the assay was immunoSEQ multiplex PCR. This table has 100,000 to 150,000 clones, 89% appearing once. This sample stems from a study of cytomegalovirus exposure and HLA in healthy donors. Study-wide findings and caveats: Overall, around 160 TCR beta chains were annotated as cytomegalovirus-associated. Confirmation was obtained in vitro that a few CMV-associated chains are specific for CMV antigens. Subsequent analysis found a tendency for first-cohort TCR clusters to co-occur within the 95 to 150 validation repertoires. Most TCRs appeared rarely, but some public TCRs recurred in many donors.

V lost 0 bases, J lost 5 bases, and 11 bases lay in between. Germline V lookup: CDR1 LGHNA, CDR2 YNFKEQ. This CDR3 has 15 residues. The sample consisted of PBMCs. The TCR was taken from a young woman in good health and CMV-seronegative. The V gene is TRBV4-2, the J gene TRBJ2-1; no clear D gene. This chain's CDR3 is CASSQDLAEHNEQFF. The CDR3 DNA is TGTGCCAGCAGCCAAGATCTTGCGGAACACAATGAGCAGTTCTTC.